Described below is a single T cell receptor (beta chain) sequence and its context. Its antigen is unidentified. These data come from a study of blood T cells in healthy people across ages. Points from the study as a whole: The unsorted PBMCs prevented any conclusive comparison of naive versus antigen-experienced cells. Correlation between TCR beta diversity and naive T cell percentage was strong.

Combining a sample-barcoded 5' primer with a J-beta primer mix, a second PCR ran for roughly 7 to 12 cycles. MiXCR, applied by TCRdb to the 5' RACE reads, yields one record per CDR3 protein. The sample records approximately 780,000 distinct CDR3 sequences, 20% to 30% being singletons. The study recruited healthy Caucasian donors from Russia who were aged about 6 to 90. Trimming cost V 5 bases and J 2 bases, with 16 bases left between them. The germline CDR1 and CDR2 sequences are SEHNR and FQNEAQ (reference sequence). The CDR3 is 15 residues long. The same data also contributed to another study, on T cells of mothers and their children. Turning to that study: Three healthy Caucasian mothers and their six children were the donors.

J is TRBJ2-7 and V is TRBV7-9; D remains ambiguous. The TCR comes from a boy younger than 18 in good health. Sequenced material: blood. CDR3 sequence (DNA): TGTGCCAGCAGCCCACCTCAGACATTTACCTACGAGCAGTACTTC. As protein: CASSPPQTFTYEQYF.